This T cell receptor (beta chain) originates from a study of shared clonotypes between healthy human individuals. This clone has only a few counts. TCRdb's table, derived via immunoSEQ multiplex PCR, lists solely in-frame clones and lacks some. Here the sample spans a few hundred thousand clones, 65% to 70% being singletons. Germline V gene sequence: CDR1 MDHEN, CDR2 SYDVKM. This CDR3 is 15 amino acids long. V dropped 4 bases and J dropped 4 bases, with 17 bases sitting between them. The clonotype originates from a young man in good health. This chain links TRBV28 with TRBJ2-7; D possibly matches TRBD1 or TRBD2 (5 bases each). Material: memory CD4+ T cells sorted from blood. Documented subset: CD45RA-negative fraction. The CDR3 sequence is CASSSFAGTKYEQYF. In DNA, the CDR3 is TGTGCCAGCAGTTCATTTGCCGGGACCAAGTACGAGCAGTACTTC.